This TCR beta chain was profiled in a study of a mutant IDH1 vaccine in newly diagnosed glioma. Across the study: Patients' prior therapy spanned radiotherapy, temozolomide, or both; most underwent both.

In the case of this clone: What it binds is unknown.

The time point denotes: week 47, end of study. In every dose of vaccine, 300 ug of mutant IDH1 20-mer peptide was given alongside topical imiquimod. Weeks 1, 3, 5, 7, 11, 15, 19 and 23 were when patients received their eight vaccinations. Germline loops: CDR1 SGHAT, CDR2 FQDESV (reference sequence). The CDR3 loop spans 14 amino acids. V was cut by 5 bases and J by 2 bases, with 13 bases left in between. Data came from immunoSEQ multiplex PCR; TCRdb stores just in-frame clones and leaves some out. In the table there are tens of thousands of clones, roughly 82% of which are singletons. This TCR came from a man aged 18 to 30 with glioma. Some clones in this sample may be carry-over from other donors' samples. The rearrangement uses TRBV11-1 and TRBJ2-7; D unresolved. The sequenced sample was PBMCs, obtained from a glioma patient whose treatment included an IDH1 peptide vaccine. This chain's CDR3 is CASSPHYGAYEQYF. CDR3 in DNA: TGTGCCAGCAGCCCCCACTATGGGGCCTACGAGCAGTACTTC.